This TCR beta chain was profiled in a study of memory CD4+ T cells and cytomegalovirus serostatus (dated by TCRdb to about 2019). For the study in its entirety: A total of around 35 healthy Belgian adults, of whom 9 were CMV seropositive and 24 were CMV seronegative, were included in the cohort. To replicate a published TCR-based CMV serostatus classifier, the study sequenced CD4+ memory TCRbeta repertoires from a Belgian cohort whose cytomegalovirus serostatus was known.

V is cut by 4 bases and J by 4 bases, and the space between the germline ends is 23 bases. The germline V gene encodes CDR1 SGHKS and CDR2 YYEKEE (reference sequence). The CDR3 covers 17 residues, taking in both the cysteine and the phenylalanine. This entry keeps only the CDR3 DNA: 51 bases, framed from base 1. Overall study results and their limits: For predicting CMV serostatus, the median bootstrapped AUC was 0.95 using the original framework and around 0.91 using a US-trained random forest. The original-framework classifier achieved a median bootstrapped AUC of approximately 0.96 with a 95% CI of 0.76-1.00 on the Belgian cohort. Unlike the original study, which covered naive and memory CD4+ and CD8+ populations, the Belgian study sequenced only CD4+CD45RO+ memory cells. The results were interpreted as suggesting that the CMV-associated TCR signature is largely present in the CD4+ memory repertoire. Among the 164 previously reported CMV-associated TCRbeta sequences, 67 showed up in the CD4+ memory repertoires, with each one found in between one and five individuals.

As to this clone: Its antigen is unknown. The record has no base qualities; no much larger clone is one base away.

The Quick-DNA Microprep Kit was used to extract genomic DNA from the sorted cells. Amplification of TCRbeta DNA was done with the immunoSEQ hsTCRbeta kit, following the protocol from the manufacturer. TCRbeta libraries were sequenced on an Illumina MiSeq instrument. The published analysis was carried out like this. Once out-of-frame sequences had been removed, approximately 2,000,000 distinct TCRbeta sequences were left, which works out to an average of about 67,000 per individual. Two values were used to score each individual: the count of about 150 previously reported CMV-associated TCRbeta sequences and the total count of productive distinct TCRbeta sequences. A beta-binomial model was reimplemented in Python, and scikit-learn random forests with default parameters were trained on US cohort data. Classifier performance on the Belgian cohort was summarized as median AUC with percentile confidence intervals calculated over 10,000 bootstrap iterations. TCRdb mirrors the immuneACCESS table, restricted to in-frame sequences. Some clones are absent from its copies; in checked studies, under half trace to an unresolved V gene, and the reason for the others is unknown. That table gives V, J and clone size, and the DNA gave D and trimming. The sample contains over 35,000 clones, around 78% of them found a single time. The leading ten clones occupy around 0.94% of the sample.

A FACSAria II was used to sort memory CD4+ T cells, defined as single viable CD3+CD4+CD8-CD45RO+ cells. CMV serostatus was determined with a Roche Elecsys assay detecting serum IgG against CMV pp150, pp28, p38 and p52. Following thawing, total CD4+ T cells were enriched through positive selection using CD4 magnetic microbeads. The samples came from a different study that was designed specifically to examine the CD4+ T cell memory repertoire. Peripheral blood mononuclear cells were isolated and cryopreserved according to standard operating procedures, and serum was kept at -80 degrees C. The staining used CD3-PerCP (BW264/56), CD4-APC (RPA-T4), CD45RO-PE (UCHT1) and CD8-Pacific Orange (3B5) antibodies, and Sytox blue was used to exclude non-viable cells.

The TCR originated in an adult in good health and CMV-seronegative. Sequencing was done on a sample of memory CD4+ T cells from blood. This chain is built from TRBV5-5 and TRBJ1-1, with the D gene not clear enough to name. The CDR3 protein is CASSKPALAARGTEAFF. The base sequence is TGTGCCAGCAGCAAACCCGCGTTGGCCGCTCGAGGCACTGAAGCTTTCTTT.